This T cell receptor beta chain is drawn from a study of blood T cell repertoires in COVID-19. As for the study in general: From T cells, B-cell-depleted T cells, or PBMCs came the material, which was cDNA or gDNA.

The germline V and J ends were trimmed by 6 bases and 4 bases, with 12 bases remaining between them. The germline V gene has CDR1 SNHLY and CDR2 FYNNEI. The length of the CDR3 is 13 residues. Original processing methods: Using reference gene primer amplification, nucleated cell counts were estimated. Sequencing used immunoSEQ multiplex PCR; TCRdb keeps in-frame clones, though not all of them. V, J and clone size are taken as reported in that table, and D and trimming were inferred from the DNA itself. Of 110,000 to 150,000 clones listed, 70% to 80% were seen once; the top ten hold approximately 3.6%.

The rearrangement uses TRBV2 and TRBJ2-5; possibly TRBD1 for D (6 bases). Sequenced: peripheral blood. The receptor was isolated from a man between 60 and 75 years old with acute or convalescent COVID-19. The CDR3 protein is CASRGAGAETQYF. CDR3 nucleotides: TGTGCCAGCAGGGGGGCAGGGGCAGAGACCCAGTACTTC.